The 10 T cell receptor beta chains reported below all come from one sample, sequenced in a study of read filtering for tumor transcriptome and immune sequencing. Molecular barcoded adaptors covering alpha/delta and beta/gamma chains were used on about 390 ng RNA. In TCRdb, the reads were re-called with MiXCR into one record per CDR3 protein. This sample carries 100,000 to 150,000 distinct CDR3 sequences, roughly an eighth of them seen once, and the ten largest clones take about 7.7%. Sequencing was performed on a population of CD138-negative cells sorted from bone marrow. These receptors originate from a donor aged 40 or older with multiple myeloma.

This clonotype showed up many times. The chain couples TRBV12-3 or TRBV12-4 to TRBJ2-5; D gene ambiguous. The length of the CDR3 is 13 residues. V was trimmed by 3 bases and J by 2 bases, leaving 7 bases between them. CDR3 bases: TGTGCCAGCAGTTTTTGGGGACAAGAGACCCAGTACTTC. Amino acid sequence: CASSFWGQETQYF.

This clonotype was picked up many times. The chain joins TRBV6-2 or TRBV6-3 to TRBJ2-3, with 7 bases that match TRBD2. J gave up 7 bases and V 6 bases, and 7 bases lay outside the gene matches. The germline CDR1 and CDR2 sequences are MNHEY and SVGEGT. The length of the CDR3 is 13 residues. CDR3 coding DNA: TGTGCCAGCAGACCTAGCGGCAGGTATACGCAGTATTTT. It yields the protein CASRPSGRYTQYF.

This clonotype has at least ten counts. The chain carries TRBV20-1 and TRBJ1-6, with D tentatively TRBD1 (5 bases). V was cut by 3 bases and J by 7 bases, with 10 bases left in between. CDR1 is DFQATT, CDR2 SNEGSKA, per germline (reference sequence). This CDR3 spans 13 amino acids. The CDR3 DNA follows: TGCAGTGCTAGCGGGGACCCGAATTCACCCCTCCACTTT. Translating gives CSASGDPNSPLHF.

The sample holds many counts of this clonotype. The gene calls are TRBV12-3 or TRBV12-4 and TRBJ2-4; 14 bases agree with TRBD2. The CDR3 runs 17 residues. J was trimmed by 4 bases and V by 5 bases; bases with no gene match: 7. CDR3 sequence: CASSPPGLAGVKNIQYF. The CDR3 coding sequence is TGTGCCAGCAGTCCGCCGGGACTAGCGGGAGTGAAAAACATTCAGTACTTC.

This clonotype was picked up many times. This sequence joins TRBV14 and TRBJ1-1, with D hard to call. Trimming removed 6 bases at V and 0 bases at J, with 20 bases between. Germline V CDR1 and CDR2: SGHDN, FVKESK. CDR3 length: 17 residues. The CDR3 coding sequence is TGTGCCAGCAGGGGAGTCGCCCGAACCGGACTGAACACTGAAGCTTTCTTT. This sequence encodes CASRGVARTGLNTEAFF.

The V and J genes are TRBV7-8 and TRBJ2-1; no firm D call. The CDR3 has 16 amino acids. Germline V gene lookup returns CDR1 SGHVS and CDR2 FQNEAQ. V lost 2 bases and J 10 bases, leaving 21 bases between the germline ends. The CDR3 protein is CASSLMRKTAFNEQFF. Here the CDR3 DNA reads TGTGCCAGCAGCTTAATGCGGAAAACGGCATTCAACGAGCAGTTCTTC.

This clonotype was counted ten times or more. V is TRBV25-1 and J is TRBJ2-1, with D perhaps matching TRBD1 (6 bases). This CDR3 contains 18 residues. CDR1 MGHDK and CDR2 SYGVNS come from the germline V gene. V shed 1 base and J shed 4 bases, with 20 bases lying between them. The CDR3 is CASSEFGQGLGWYNEQFF. For the CDR3, the DNA is TGTGCCAGCAGTGAATTCGGGCAGGGGCTGGGGTGGTACAATGAGCAGTTCTTC.

This clonotype was seen repeatedly, ten times or more. The CDR3 loop is CASSPGPAGETQYF. CDR3 DNA sequence: TGCGCCAGCAGCCCGGGCCCGGCGGGGGAGACCCAGTACTTC. The J gene is TRBJ2-5, the V gene TRBV5-1; a possible D gene is TRBD2 (6 bases). V was pared by 4 bases and J by 5 bases, with 15 bases between. The CDR3 is 14 residues long. From germline, CDR1 is SGHRS and CDR2 YFSETQ.

Of note for this clonotype: A single base separates this from a much larger clone, so it may be a read error. The chain has TRBV29-1 and TRBJ1-2; 7 bases match TRBD1. The V gene's germline CDR1 is SQVTM and CDR2 ANQGSEA. This CDR3 is built from 13 residues. The DNA of the CDR3 is TGCAGCGTTGATAGGACAGGACTCTATGGCTACGCCTTC. Translating it yields CSVDRTGLYGYAF.

This clonotype was counted many times. CDR3 loop: CASSLRGSLTPREQYF. For the CDR3, the DNA is TGCGCCAGCAGCCTCCGGGGGAGTTTGACCCCGAGGGAGCAGTACTTC. This chain uses TRBV5-1 with TRBJ2-7, with D possibly being TRBD2 (6 bases). The V end lost 4 bases, the J end lost 7 bases, and 24 bases lay between the germline ends. This CDR3 comprises 16 residues. The germline V gene has CDR1 SGHRS and CDR2 YFSETQ.